The rows below give T cell receptor beta chains drawn from one sample of a study of spatial heterogeneity in lung cancer. Via MiXCR, TCRdb re-called the 5' RACE reads, giving one row per CDR3 protein. Here the sample spans more than 2,500 distinct CDR3 sequences, approximately 18% being singletons. The sequenced sample was normal lung tissue next to the tumor, obtained at surgery. These receptors were collected from a female donor with early-stage non-small cell lung cancer. The CDR3 runs from the conserved cysteine through the conserved F or W. Each record gives: D gene, J gene, V gene, clone size, CDR3 DNA, CDR3 protein. D genes are given only for firm matches. Not all rows give a size; the values are once, few, many and, for expanded clones, a class.

d_call: TRBD2
j_call: TRBJ2-5
v_call: TRBV4-2
clone_size: many
cdr3_nt: TGTGCCAGCAGCCAAGCAGCTAGCGGGAGAGAGACCCAGTACTTC
cdr3_aa: CASSQAASGRETQYF

d_call: NA
j_call: TRBJ2-7
v_call: TRBV7-2
clone_size: few
cdr3_nt: TGTGCCAGCAGCTTAGGAGGACGCTACGAGCAGTACTTC
cdr3_aa: CASSLGGRYEQYF

d_call: TRBD2
j_call: TRBJ2-1
v_call: TRBV15
clone_size: NA
cdr3_nt: TGTGCCACCAGTCAGCTCGCGGGAGGGTCGGGTAATGAGCAGTTCTTC
cdr3_aa: CATSQLAGGSGNEQFF

d_call: NA
j_call: TRBJ2-7
v_call: TRBV7-9
clone_size: few
cdr3_nt: TGTGCCAGCAGCTCGTCCTCCTTTAACTACGAGCAGTACTTC
cdr3_aa: CASSSSSFNYEQYF

d_call: TRBD2
j_call: TRBJ2-1
v_call: TRBV7-6
clone_size: medium-sized
cdr3_nt: TGTGCCAGCAGCTTCGGGACTAGCGGGAGCGATGAGCAGTTCTTC
cdr3_aa: CASSFGTSGSDEQFF

d_call: NA
j_call: TRBJ2-5
v_call: TRBV5-1
clone_size: many
cdr3_nt: TGCGCCAGCAGCTTGGGACGGTTCCAAGAGACCCAGTACTTC
cdr3_aa: CASSLGRFQETQYF

d_call: NA
j_call: TRBJ2-1
v_call: TRBV7-9
clone_size: medium-sized
cdr3_nt: TGTGCCAGCAGCTGGGCCCGGGAACTTCTATACAATGAGCAGTTCTTC
cdr3_aa: CASSWARELLYNEQFF

d_call: NA
j_call: TRBJ1-4
v_call: TRBV7-9
clone_size: medium-sized
cdr3_nt: TGTGCCAGCAGCTCTCTTTTGGGTGGTGCAACTAATGAAAAACTGTTTTTT
cdr3_aa: CASSSLLGGATNEKLFF

d_call: TRBD2
j_call: TRBJ2-3
v_call: TRBV10-3
clone_size: NA
cdr3_nt: TGTGCCACCCATAGCGGGGTTACAGATACGCAGTATTTT
cdr3_aa: CATHSGVTDTQYF

d_call: NA
j_call: TRBJ2-7
v_call: TRBV29-1
clone_size: NA
cdr3_nt: TGCAGCGTAGACAGGGAGGAGCCCTACGAGCAGTACTTC
cdr3_aa: CSVDREEPYEQYF

d_call: TRBD2
j_call: TRBJ2-4
v_call: TRBV6-5
clone_size: few
cdr3_nt: TGTGCCAGCAGTCGACTAGCGGCCGCCAAAAACATTCAGTACTTC
cdr3_aa: CASSRLAAAKNIQYF

d_call: NA
j_call: TRBJ2-7
v_call: TRBV5-1
clone_size: few
cdr3_nt: TGCGCCAGCAGCTTGTCAGGGGAGCAGTACTTC
cdr3_aa: CASSLSGEQYF

d_call: NA
j_call: TRBJ2-1
v_call: TRBV6-2/TRBV6-3
clone_size: medium-sized
cdr3_nt: TGTGCCAGCAGTTCCTGGGGTACGGGGTACAATGAGCAGTTCTTC
cdr3_aa: CASSSWGTGYNEQFF

d_call: NA
j_call: TRBJ2-3
v_call: TRBV24-1
clone_size: NA
cdr3_nt: TGTGCCACCAGTGTTCCTGCCCCAGATACGCAGTATTTT
cdr3_aa: CATSVPAPDTQYF

d_call: NA
j_call: TRBJ2-2
v_call: TRBV10-1
clone_size: few
cdr3_nt: TGCGCCAGCAGTGATTTCGGGGGAAGAACGACCGGGGAGCTGTTTTTT
cdr3_aa: CASSDFGGRTTGELFF

d_call: TRBD1
j_call: TRBJ2-7
v_call: TRBV29-1
clone_size: many
cdr3_nt: TGCAGCGTTGAAGAGACCGGGACAGGGGGCCGAAACGAGCAGTACTTC
cdr3_aa: CSVEETGTGGRNEQYF

d_call: TRBD1
j_call: TRBJ2-7
v_call: TRBV29-1
clone_size: medium-sized
cdr3_nt: TGCAGCGTTGGAGGGGGCGCCTACGAGCAGTACTTC
cdr3_aa: CSVGGGAYEQYF

d_call: TRBD1
j_call: TRBJ2-1
v_call: TRBV6-6
clone_size: medium-sized
cdr3_nt: TGTGCCAGCAGTTACAGGGGGCAGGGAGCCTACAATGAGCAGTTCTTC
cdr3_aa: CASSYRGQGAYNEQFF

d_call: NA
j_call: TRBJ2-6
v_call: TRBV29-1
clone_size: few
cdr3_nt: TGCAGCGTTTCAACAGGCCCTGGGGCCAACGTCCTGACTTTC
cdr3_aa: CSVSTGPGANVLTF

d_call: TRBD2
j_call: TRBJ2-7
v_call: TRBV11-2
clone_size: NA
cdr3_nt: TGTGCCAGCAGCTTAGCGCCGGGACTAGCGACCTACGAGCAGTACTTC
cdr3_aa: CASSLAPGLATYEQYF

d_call: NA
j_call: TRBJ2-5
v_call: TRBV5-1
clone_size: many
cdr3_nt: TGCGCCAGCAGCTGGGACGGAACCCAAGAGACCCAGTACTTC
cdr3_aa: CASSWDGTQETQYF

d_call: NA
j_call: TRBJ1-1
v_call: TRBV20-1
clone_size: NA
cdr3_nt: TGCAGTGCTCCTCGGAACACTGAAGCTTTCTTT
cdr3_aa: CSAPRNTEAFF

d_call: NA
j_call: TRBJ2-1
v_call: TRBV20-1
clone_size: NA
cdr3_nt: TGCAGTGCTCCCACCCGGGGCGGGCGACAGTTCTTC
cdr3_aa: CSAPTRGGRQFF

d_call: NA
j_call: TRBJ2-3
v_call: TRBV3-1
clone_size: medium-sized
cdr3_nt: TGTGCCAGCAGCCAATCGTCGGGACCACAGCATACGCAGTATTTT
cdr3_aa: CASSQSSGPQHTQYF

d_call: NA
j_call: TRBJ2-2
v_call: TRBV7-9
clone_size: NA
cdr3_nt: TGTGCCAGCAGCCGGGGAGGTTTGGGGCTGTTTTTT
cdr3_aa: CASSRGGLGLFF

d_call: NA
j_call: TRBJ2-3
v_call: TRBV7-6
clone_size: NA
cdr3_nt: TGTGCCAGCACCCTAGGGGGCGGGACAATTAATACGCAGTATTTT
cdr3_aa: CASTLGGGTINTQYF

d_call: NA
j_call: TRBJ2-7
v_call: TRBV7-3
clone_size: NA
cdr3_nt: TGTGCCAGCAGCCCGGGCCCCTTAGCCTACGAGCAGTACTTC
cdr3_aa: CASSPGPLAYEQYF

d_call: NA
j_call: TRBJ2-5
v_call: TRBV28
clone_size: NA
cdr3_nt: TGTGCCAGCAGTCCCGGGGGATCCCAAGAGACCCAGTACTTC
cdr3_aa: CASSPGGSQETQYF

d_call: TRBD1
j_call: TRBJ1-2
v_call: TRBV5-8
clone_size: NA
cdr3_nt: TGTGCCAGCAGCTTGGCCATGGGACAGGGGGCGAGAGGCTACACCTTC
cdr3_aa: CASSLAMGQGARGYTF

d_call: NA
j_call: TRBJ1-3
v_call: TRBV9
clone_size: NA
cdr3_nt: TGTGCCAGCAGCGCCAGTGGGCAGCGGAGCTCTGGAAACACCATATATTTT
cdr3_aa: CASSASGQRSSGNTIYF

d_call: NA
j_call: TRBJ2-3
v_call: TRBV5-1
clone_size: few
cdr3_nt: TGCGCCAGCAGCTTGGGCGGGGCCCCCACAGATACGCAGTATTTT
cdr3_aa: CASSLGGAPTDTQYF

d_call: NA
j_call: TRBJ2-3
v_call: TRBV28
clone_size: NA
cdr3_nt: TGTGCCAGCAGTTACGGCGGGGCAGCTAGCACAGATACGCAGTATTTT
cdr3_aa: CASSYGGAASTDTQYF

d_call: TRBD1
j_call: TRBJ1-2
v_call: TRBV30
clone_size: medium-sized
cdr3_nt: TGTGCCTGGAGTGATCTAGGACAGGCTTTCGATGGCTACACCTTC
cdr3_aa: CAWSDLGQAFDGYTF

d_call: TRBD1
j_call: TRBJ2-7
v_call: TRBV27
clone_size: NA
cdr3_nt: TGTGCCAGCAGACTAGGGACAGGGGGCGGAAAGCAGTACTTC
cdr3_aa: CASRLGTGGGKQYF

d_call: NA
j_call: TRBJ1-5
v_call: TRBV6-5
clone_size: large
cdr3_nt: TGTGCCAGCAGCCCTGCGGGGCTCAATCAGCCCCAGCATTTT
cdr3_aa: CASSPAGLNQPQHF

d_call: NA
j_call: TRBJ2-7
v_call: TRBV10-1
clone_size: NA
cdr3_nt: TGCGCCAGTCAAGCGAACGGGGGAGCCTACGAGCAGTACTTC
cdr3_aa: CASQANGGAYEQYF

d_call: NA
j_call: TRBJ2-5
v_call: TRBV5-4
clone_size: large
cdr3_nt: TGTGCCAGCAGCTTGACTACGGGAGCGAGGGCAGAGACCCAGTACTTC
cdr3_aa: CASSLTTGARAETQYF

d_call: TRBD2
j_call: TRBJ2-1
v_call: TRBV10-3
clone_size: medium-sized
cdr3_nt: TGTGCCATCAGTGAAACGACTAGCGGGAGCAATGAGCAGTTCTTC
cdr3_aa: CAISETTSGSNEQFF

d_call: NA
j_call: TRBJ2-1
v_call: TRBV20-1
clone_size: NA
cdr3_nt: TGCAGTGCTAGCCCTGGAGTCAATAGAGCAAATGAGCAGTTCTTC
cdr3_aa: CSASPGVNRANEQFF

d_call: NA
j_call: TRBJ1-6
v_call: TRBV11-2
clone_size: medium-sized
cdr3_nt: TGTGCCAGCAGCTTAGAGGGGGATTCACCCCTCCACTTT
cdr3_aa: CASSLEGDSPLHF

d_call: NA
j_call: TRBJ1-3
v_call: TRBV4-1
clone_size: NA
cdr3_nt: TGCGCCAGCAGCCAAGATAAGGCTTTCTCTGGAAACACCATATATTTT
cdr3_aa: CASSQDKAFSGNTIYF

d_call: NA
j_call: TRBJ2-2
v_call: TRBV29-1
clone_size: few
cdr3_nt: TGCAGCGTTGTACAGGGTCCAGCCGGGGAGCTGTTTTTT
cdr3_aa: CSVVQGPAGELFF

d_call: NA
j_call: TRBJ2-7
v_call: TRBV6-5
clone_size: NA
cdr3_nt: TGTGCCAGCAGTTACTCCGCGCAGCAGATCTACGAGCAGTACTTC
cdr3_aa: CASSYSAQQIYEQYF

d_call: NA
j_call: TRBJ2-3
v_call: TRBV29-1
clone_size: NA
cdr3_nt: TGCAGCGTTGAGCTTGACCTCACAGATACGCAGTATTTT
cdr3_aa: CSVELDLTDTQYF

d_call: TRBD2
j_call: TRBJ2-1
v_call: TRBV5-1
clone_size: many
cdr3_nt: TGCGCCAGCAGCTTGGCCGGACTAGCGGCCTACAATGAGCAGTTCTTC
cdr3_aa: CASSLAGLAAYNEQFF